These 5 T cell receptor beta chains share one sample of origin, sequenced in a study of Ad26.COV2.S vaccination and SARS-CoV-2 variants. Profiling relied on immunoSEQ multiplex PCR, and the TCRdb table lists in-frame clones only, not all of them. The sample contains fewer than 800,000 clones, around 89% of which appear only once. Treatment reported: some 20 received Ad26.COV2.S at low or high dose, single or two shots; roughly five received placebo; per-sample allocation not given. Material that was analyzed had been drawn on day 63 after the first vaccine or placebo injection. The source was peripheral blood, collected in a trial of Ad26.COV2.S vaccine versus placebo. These receptors all stem from a person aged 18 to 65 who received the Ad26.COV2.S COVID-19 vaccine or a placebo.

V usage is TRBV5-5 and J usage is TRBJ2-6, with D perhaps TRBD1 (6 bases). The CDR3 is 17 residues long. Between the trimmed V and J ends, which lost 0 bases and 2 bases, there was a span of 12 bases. Germline V gives CDR1 SGHKS, CDR2 YYEKEE (reference sequence). The CDR3 region has the DNA TGTGCCAGCAGCTTGGGGCCAGGGGTAGCTGGGGCCAACGTCCTGACTTTC. Amino acids: CASSLGPGVAGANVLTF.

V and J are TRBV3-1 (or the pseudogene TRBV3-2) and TRBJ2-1; the D gene is possibly TRBD2 (5 bases). CDR3 length: 16 amino acids. V was cut by 2 bases and J by 0 bases, with 11 bases left in between. Germline V gene lookup returns CDR1 LGHDT and CDR2 YNNKEL (reference sequence). The CDR3 here is CASSQQRSSSYNEQFF. Written as DNA, the CDR3 is TGTGCCAGCAGCCAACAGCGGTCAAGCTCCTACAATGAGCAGTTCTTC.

The table lists this clone with a count of one. The chain employs TRBV21-1 and TRBJ1-1; the DNA was not used to check the table's D call, TRBD1. TRBV21-1 is noted as a pseudogene. The CDR3 is 14 amino acids. The CDR3 DNA sequence: TGTGCCAGCATCACCCGGCAGGGCAGGCGAGAAGCTTTCTTT. It is translated as CASITRQGRREAFF.

The chain is built from TRBV25-1 and TRBJ1-3, with 10 bases identical to TRBD1. Losses at the gene ends were 1 base for V and 3 bases for J; bases not matched to a gene: 9. The CDR3 consists of 18 residues. The germline V gene has CDR1 MGHDK and CDR2 SYGVNS. The CDR3: CASSEFIPGTGDGNTIYF. CDR3 coding DNA: TGTGCCAGCAGTGAATTTATCCCCGGGACAGGGGATGGAAACACCATATATTTT.

For this clone: Within the sample, other DNA sequences also encode this same CDR3. The chain recombines TRBV6-5 with TRBJ2-7; D is perhaps TRBD1 (6 bases). CDR1 is MNHEY, CDR2 SVGAGI, per germline. This CDR3 region has 14 residues. V was pared by 6 bases and J by 2 bases, with 14 bases between. Written as DNA, the CDR3 is TGTGCCAGCAGCCCCGGGCAGGGGACCTACGAGCAGTACTTC. The encoded protein is CASSPGQGTYEQYF.